The 26 T cell receptor beta chains reported below all come from one sample, sequenced in a study of beta chain features in type 1 diabetes. Study-level points and caveats: A moderate, significant TCRB CDR3 shortening appeared in type 1 diabetes across four CD4+ subsets.

cDNA synthesis used the whole RNA isolate, giving expressed TCRB sequences. Method: immunoSEQ multiplex PCR; TCRdb's copy keeps in-frame clones and lacks some. The table lists 50,000 or so clones, roughly 39% of them singletons. Their target antigens are unknown. Sample: Tregs from blood. Receptors were obtained from a young man with type 1 diabetes.

The chain employs TRBV5-1 and TRBJ2-3; tentative D call: TRBD2 (6 bases). This CDR3 has 15 residues. V lost 0 bases and J 3 bases, leaving 11 bases between the germline ends. The V gene's germline CDR1 is SGHRS and CDR2 YFSETQ. CDR3 region: CASSLAMEGTDTQYF. CDR3 sequence (DNA): TGCGCCAGCAGCTTGGCTATGGAGGGGACAGATACGCAGTATTTT.

The chain recombines TRBV7-3 with TRBJ2-1; D remains ambiguous. Looked up from germline, CDR1 is SGHTA and CDR2 is FQGTGA. Trimming shortened V by 1 base and J by 1 base, and 11 bases separated the two germline ends. This CDR3 has 16 residues. Here the CDR3 reads CASSLSFLGSYNEQFF. CDR3 nucleotide sequence: TGTGCCAGCAGCTTAAGTTTCCTAGGTTCCTACAATGAGCAGTTCTTC. Variable domain in full (rest from reference TRBV7-3 and TRBJ2-1): GAGVSQTPSNKVTEKGKYVELRCDPISGHTALYWYRQSLGQGPEFLIYFQGTGAADDSGLPNDRFFAVRPEGSVSTLKIQRTERGDSAVYLCASSLSFLGSYNEQFFGPGTRLTVL.

This clone was found a few times. The chain is built from TRBV6-6 and TRBJ1-5; no firm D call. The CDR3 sequence is 12 residues long. Trimming took off 2 bases at V and 6 bases at J, with 5 bases between the two ends. Germline loops: CDR1 MNHNY, CDR2 SVGAGI (reference sequence). Here the CDR3 reads CASSYPGQPQHF. Here the CDR3 DNA reads TGTGCCAGCAGTTACCCGGGTCAGCCCCAGCATTTT.

For this clone: The junction does not match germline at one end; this may be a read error. J is TRBJ1-5 and V is TRBV5-6; possible D gene TRBD1, 6 bases. CDR1 and CDR2 (germline): SGHDT, YYEEEE. The CDR3 totals 15 residues. CDR3 DNA sequence: TGTGCCAGCAGCAATTGGGGGGGGCGCAATCAACCCCAGCATTTT. Translation: CASSNWGGRNQPQHF.

The rearrangement links TRBV12-5 to TRBJ2-5; 11 bases are a match to TRBD2. Per germline, CDR1 LGHNT and CDR2 FRNRAP. The length of the CDR3 is 16 residues. J was trimmed by 5 bases and V by 3 bases; bases with no gene match: 8. Written as DNA, the CDR3 is TGTGCTAGTGGTTTAACTAGCGGGAGTGGTTGGGAGACCCAGTACTTC. Its protein is CASGLTSGSGWETQYF.

The chain uses TRBV28 and TRBJ1-1; D is unclear. Germline assignment: CDR1 MDHEN and CDR2 SYDVKM. This CDR3 region has 13 residues. V dropped 9 bases and J dropped 1 base, with 12 bases sitting between them. DNA of the CDR3: TGTGCCAGTCGAGGTGTACAGAACACTGAAGCTTTCTTT. This gives the protein CASRGVQNTEAFF.

This clone was found a few times. This rearrangement joins TRBV4-3 to TRBJ2-1, with unresolved D. The V gene lost 6 bases and the J gene lost 1 base, with 13 bases spanning the gap. CDR1 and CDR2 (germline): LGHNA, YSLEER. The CDR3 loop spans 15 amino acids. This CDR3 is CASSRSNPSYNEQFF. The CDR3 nucleotides read TGCGCCAGCAGTCGGTCCAACCCGTCCTACAATGAGCAGTTCTTC.

The chain links TRBV6-5 to TRBJ1-1, with D possibly matching TRBD1 (5 bases). Per the germline V gene, CDR1 is MNHEY and CDR2 is SVGAGI. CDR3 length: 15 amino acids. V lost 5 bases and J 1 base, leaving 14 bases between the germline ends. The CDR3: CASSATGVGNTEAFF. CDR3 sequence (DNA): TGTGCCAGCAGTGCTACAGGCGTTGGGAACACTGAAGCTTTCTTT.

J is TRBJ1-1 and V is TRBV5-6; D is uncertain. Trimming took off 7 bases at V and 2 bases at J, with 9 bases between the two ends. Germline V gives CDR1 SGHDT, CDR2 YYEEEE. This CDR3 is 12 amino acids long. The CDR3 DNA follows: TGTGCCAGCCGGTCCTTAAACACTGAAGCTTTCTTT. It codes for CASRSLNTEAFF.

This clone has only a few counts. The chain carries TRBV27 and TRBJ2-6, with unresolved D. The CDR3 contains 16 residues. The germline V and J ends were trimmed by 5 bases and 0 bases, with 11 bases remaining between them. The germline V gene has CDR1 MNHEY and CDR2 SMNVEV (reference sequence). Written as DNA, the CDR3 is TGTGCCAGCAGTCCGAGACTGAGCTCTGGGGCCAACGTCCTGACTTTC. Protein: CASSPRLSSGANVLTF.

The J gene is TRBJ1-5, the V gene TRBV6-6; no clear D gene. Looked up from germline, CDR1 is MNHNY and CDR2 is SVGAGI (reference sequence). The CDR3 runs 12 residues. Trimming pared 6 bases from V and 4 bases from J, leaving 7 bases between. As DNA, the CDR3 is TGTGCCAGCAGCGAGTTAAATCAGCCCCAGCATTTT. Protein sequence: CASSELNQPQHF.

The chain's CDR3 is CASSQRLVHTDTQYF. In DNA form, the CDR3 reads TGTGCCAGCAGCCAGAGACTAGTGCACACAGATACGCAGTATTTT. The rearrangement uses TRBV5-4 and TRBJ2-3; possibly TRBD2 for D (6 bases). CDR3 length: 15 residues. Deletions cut 4 bases from V and 2 bases from J, with 14 bases between. Germline V gene sequence: CDR1 SGHNT, CDR2 YYREEE (reference sequence).

This sequence joins TRBV27 and TRBJ1-5; the D is unclear. The V end was cut by 5 bases, the J end by 0 bases, with 17 bases between. CDR3 length: 17 residues. Germline V lookup: CDR1 MNHEY, CDR2 SMNVEV (reference sequence). In DNA, the CDR3 is TGTGCCAGCAGTCCCGTCCGGACTTCTTATAGCAATCAGCCCCAGCATTTT. It encodes CASSPVRTSYSNQPQHF.

This clone was observed a few times. V gene TRBV7-3 combines with J gene TRBJ2-1; D remains ambiguous. V was trimmed by 5 bases and J by 6 bases, leaving 11 bases between them. The V gene's germline CDR1 is SGHTA and CDR2 FQGTGA. The CDR3 loop spans 13 amino acids. CDR3 DNA sequence: TGTGCCAGCAGCAAACCAGGCAGCAATGAGCAGTTCTTC. Translating gives CASSKPGSNEQFF.

This clone was seen more than once but under ten times. This sequence joins TRBV6-5 and TRBJ2-5; D uncertain. Trimming cost V 2 bases and J 6 bases, with 10 bases left between them. CDR3 length: 13 residues. CDR1 is MNHEY, CDR2 SVGAGI, per germline. For the CDR3, the DNA is TGTGCCAGCAGTTACAACCCGGTGCAGACCCAGTACTTC. Translated, it gives CASSYNPVQTQYF.

This clone was counted a few times. The chain employs TRBV5-1 and TRBJ2-4, with 7 positions matching TRBD2. This CDR3 is 15 amino acids long. CDR1 is SGHRS and CDR2 is YFSETQ in the germline V gene. V gave up 4 bases and J gave up 1 base; unmatched junction bases: 5. Written as DNA, the CDR3 is TGCGCCAGCAGCACGGGACTAATGGCCAAAAACATTCAGTACTTC. It translates to CASSTGLMAKNIQYF.

The chain combines TRBV29-1 with TRBJ2-4; TRBD1 agrees at 9 bases. CDR3 size: 14 residues. Germline loops: CDR1 SQVTM, CDR2 ANQGSEA. The J segment lost 8 bases and the V segment lost 6 bases, leaving 11 bases of the junction unmatched. The CDR3 DNA is TGCAGCGTCAGACAGGGGGGGTCGAGGGACATTCAGTACTTC. Residues: CSVRQGGSRDIQYF.

This clone was found a few times. The chain joins TRBV18 to TRBJ2-7; TRBD1 agrees at 7 bases. V was clipped by 6 bases and J by 4 bases; unmatched bases: 9. The CDR3 loop spans 14 amino acids. The germline V gene encodes CDR1 KGHSH and CDR2 LQKENI. The CDR3 reads CASSPEQGSYEQYF. In DNA, the CDR3 is TGTGCCAGCTCTCCCGAACAGGGGAGTTACGAGCAGTACTTC.

This clone appeared a few times. The rearrangement links TRBV28 to TRBJ1-1; no clear D. This CDR3 is built from 14 residues. V gave up 7 bases and J gave up 2 bases, with 14 bases separating them. Per germline, CDR1 MDHEN and CDR2 SYDVKM. CDR3: CASTLPRGNTEAFF. The CDR3, as DNA: TGTGCCAGCACCTTACCCCGGGGTAACACTGAAGCTTTCTTT.

V is TRBV6-1 and J is TRBJ1-2, with a possible D match to TRBD1 (5 bases). This CDR3 is 12 amino acids long. Germline loops: CDR1 MNHNS, CDR2 SASEGT. Between the trimmed V and J ends, which lost 3 bases and 8 bases, there was a span of 10 bases. The CDR3 reads CASSDSWGGYTF. The CDR3 DNA reads as TGTGCCAGCAGTGACTCCTGGGGCGGCTACACCTTC.

The chain links TRBV18 to TRBJ2-5; the match to TRBD1 covers 7 bases. Germline V lookup: CDR1 KGHSH, CDR2 LQKENI. This CDR3 contains 14 residues. V lost 3 bases to trimming and J lost 5 bases; unmatched junction nucleotides: 6. CDR3 sequence reads: CASSPGQSEETQYF. DNA of the CDR3: TGTGCCAGCTCACCGGGACAGAGTGAGGAGACCCAGTACTTC.

This clone was counted only a few times. The junction departs from germline at one end; a sequencing error may be responsible. The chain combines TRBV19 with TRBJ1-5, with 8 bases aligning to TRBD1. The CDR3 covers 13 residues. Germline V gives CDR1 LNHDA, CDR2 SQIVND (reference sequence). The chain's CDR3 is CASSQPGQEPQHF. In nucleotides, the CDR3 is TGTGCCAGTAGTCAACCGGGACAGGAGCCGCAGCATTTT.

This clone has just a few counts. This rearrangement joins TRBV2 to TRBJ2-6, with 8 bases lining up with TRBD1. Trimming took 6 bases from V and 4 from J; bases not matched to a gene: 11. Germline loops: CDR1 SNHLY, CDR2 FYNNEI. The CDR3 has 17 residues. Written as DNA, the CDR3 is TGTGCCAGCAGAGCCGGGACAGGCTCGGGAGGGGCCAACGTCCTGACTTTC. Translated, it gives CASRAGTGSGGANVLTF.

The J gene is TRBJ1-1, the V gene TRBV7-9, with 10 nucleotides matching TRBD1. V trimming: 5 bases; J trimming: 4 bases; junction bases outside the gene matches: 10. Looked up from germline, CDR1 is SEHNR and CDR2 is FQNEAQ (reference sequence). The CDR3 is made up of 16 amino acids. The CDR3 protein is CASSPGTGDSVTEAFF. The CDR3 region has the DNA TGTGCCAGCAGCCCCGGGACAGGGGATTCCGTCACTGAAGCTTTCTTT.

This clone was observed a handful of times. The rearrangement joins TRBV11-3 to TRBJ2-7; possibly TRBD2 for D (8 bases). The V gene lost 5 bases and the J gene lost 5 bases, with 22 bases spanning the gap. Germline V lookup: CDR1 SGHNT, CDR2 YENEEA. The CDR3 spans 16 residues. The DNA for the CDR3 is TGTGCCAGCAGCGCGGGGGGAGGGGGCGGCCGGGACGAGCAGTACTTC. Encoded protein: CASSAGGGGGRDEQYF.

The chain combines TRBV27 with TRBJ2-3; TRBD2 matches 10 bases. Germline V gene lookup returns CDR1 MNHEY and CDR2 SMNVEV (reference sequence). J gave up 5 bases and V 6 bases, and 11 bases lay outside the gene matches. This CDR3 is 16 amino acids long. The DNA of the CDR3 is TGTGCCAGCAGCCCACTCAGCGGGAGGGCCAAAGATACGCAGTATTTT. Encoded protein: CASSPLSGRAKDTQYF.